One sample yielded the 14 T cell receptor beta chains listed below, sequenced in a study of CD4 T cells in relation to SARS-CoV-2 and coronaviruses. The assay was immunoSEQ multiplex PCR, and TCRdb's table has in-frame clones only and misses some. This repertoire shows approximately 50,000 clones, approximately 90% found once; its top ten account for about 0.4%. The sample was naive CD4+ T cells from PBMCs. Subset meaning: naive CD4+ T cells isolated by negative enrichment. These receptors came from an adult with COVID-19.

This chain joins TRBV25-1 and TRBJ2-2; D is possibly TRBD1 (6 bases). Germline loops: CDR1 MGHDK, CDR2 SYGVNS. V was pared by 6 bases and J by 6 bases, with 14 bases between. This CDR3 is built from 14 residues. The CDR3 loop reads CASRGSKGAGELFF. The CDR3 region has the DNA TGTGCCAGCAGGGGCTCTAAGGGGGCCGGGGAGCTGTTTTTT.

In its sample, this clone was seen once. The V gene is TRBV5-1, the J gene TRBJ2-1, with 10 bases matching TRBD2. CDR1 and CDR2 (germline): SGHRS, YFSETQ. V gave up 1 base and J gave up 10 bases; unmatched junction bases: 14. This CDR3 contains 17 residues. The CDR3 here is CASSLLATQTSGTEQFF. The CDR3 DNA reads TGCGCCAGCAGCTTGCTGGCAACCCAAACTAGCGGGACGGAGCAGTTCTTC. Filled out from reference TRBV5-1 and TRBJ2-1, the complete variable domain reads KAGVTQTPRYLIKTRGQQVTLSCSPISGHRSVSWYQQTPGQGLQFLFEYFSETQRNKGNFPGRFSGRQFSNSRSEMNVSTLELGDSALYLCASSLLATQTSGTEQFFGPGTRLTVL.

V is TRBV10-3 and J is TRBJ2-2; D unresolved. Trimming took 7 bases from V and 6 from J, leaving 6 bases between them. Germline lookup yields CDR1 ENHRY and CDR2 SYGVKD. The CDR3 has 11 amino acids. The CDR3: CAINDSGELFF. The CDR3 bases are TGTGCCATCAACGACTCCGGGGAGCTGTTTTTT.

This sequence joins TRBV6-2 or TRBV6-3 and TRBJ1-1; D ambiguous. Germline V gene sequence: CDR1 MNHEY, CDR2 SVGEGT. The CDR3 is 12 residues long. V dropped 4 bases and J dropped 4 bases, with 7 bases sitting between them. The CDR3 DNA reads TGTGCCAGCAGTTTTCAGTTCACTGAAGCTTTCTTT. This codes for CASSFQFTEAFF.

This rearrangement joins TRBV2 to TRBJ1-2; D might be TRBD1 (6 bases). Germline V gene sequence: CDR1 SNHLY, CDR2 FYNNEI. CDR3 size: 15 residues. The ends were cut back, 5 bases at V and 2 bases at J, with 15 bases in the middle. The CDR3 loop is CASSMGGAGNYGYTF. The DNA for the CDR3 is TGTGCCAGCAGTATGGGGGGCGCGGGGAACTATGGCTACACCTTC. Together with reference TRBV2 and TRBJ1-2, the CDR3 gives the full variable domain: EPEVTQTPSHQVTQMGQEVILRCVPISNHLYFYWYRQILGQKVEFLVSFYNNEISEKSEIFDDQFSVERPDGSNFTLKIRSTKLEDSAMYFCASSMGGAGNYGYTFGSGTRLTVV.

The chain recombines TRBV12-3 or TRBV12-4 with TRBJ2-1; 7 positions agree with TRBD2. The CDR3 sequence is 13 residues long. V was pared by 7 bases and J by 6 bases, with 6 bases of the junction left unmatched. CDR3 bases: TGTGCCAGCAAGACGACTAGCATCAATGAGCAGTTCTTC. As protein: CASKTTSINEQFF.

This chain links TRBV28 with TRBJ2-7; 10 nucleotides align to TRBD2. Germline V CDR1 and CDR2: MDHEN, SYDVKM. The junction had 9 bases not matched to a gene; V was cut back by 6 bases and J by 4 bases. The CDR3 runs to 15 residues. The CDR3 protein is CASRRLAGGWYEQYF. DNA of the CDR3: TGTGCCAGCAGGCGACTAGCGGGTGGTTGGTACGAGCAGTACTTC.

A single count supports this clone. This chain joins TRBV28 and TRBJ2-7; the match to TRBD1 covers 10 bases. The CDR3 contains 15 residues. The V gene end was trimmed by 5 bases and the J gene end by 0 bases; junction bases not matched to a gene: 4. CDR1 and CDR2 from the germline V gene are MDHEN and SYDVKM. CDR3 sequence reads: CASSPRDRGSYEQYF. CDR3 bases: TGTGCCAGCAGTCCTAGGGACAGGGGCTCCTACGAGCAGTACTTC.

This chain links TRBV30 with TRBJ1-1, with 8 bases that match TRBD1. Germline loops: CDR1 GTSNPN, CDR2 SVGIG (reference sequence). Trimming removed 2 bases from V and 1 base from J; junction bases left unmatched: 9. The CDR3 has 16 amino acids. CDR3 amino acids: CAWSTDRVISNTEAFF. As DNA, the CDR3 is TGTGCCTGGAGTACGGACAGGGTAATTTCGAACACTGAAGCTTTCTTT.

This clone has only one observation. In DNA, the CDR3 is TGTGCCAGCAGTTTGCTTCCGACAGGCTATGGCTACACCTTC. This codes for CASSLLPTGYGYTF. The chain employs TRBV28 and TRBJ1-2, with D possibly TRBD1 on 6 matching bases. CDR1 MDHEN and CDR2 SYDVKM come from the germline V gene. V gave up 3 bases and J gave up 4 bases, with 12 bases separating them. This CDR3 contains 14 residues.

The chain employs TRBV7-9 and TRBJ2-1; D might be TRBD1 (5 bases). Germline CDR1 is SEHNR and CDR2 is FQNEAQ (reference sequence). This CDR3 is 14 amino acids long. The V gene lost 1 base and the J gene lost 7 bases, with 11 bases spanning the gap. This CDR3 is CASSLGQGWNEQFF. CDR3 nucleotides: TGTGCCAGCAGCTTAGGGCAGGGATGGAATGAGCAGTTCTTC.

The rearrangement links TRBV6-6 to TRBJ2-7, with a tentative D call TRBD1 (6 bases). The CDR3 totals 15 residues. Germline CDR1 and CDR2: MNHNY and SVGAGI (reference sequence). Trimming removed 6 bases from V and 0 bases from J, with 15 bases in between. The CDR3 is CASSSGAASSYEQYF. The CDR3 DNA is TGTGCCAGCAGCTCAGGGGCGGCGAGCTCCTACGAGCAGTACTTC.

The chain joins TRBV29-1 to TRBJ2-7; 10 bases fit TRBD1. Germline V gene sequence: CDR1 SQVTM, CDR2 ANQGSEA. This CDR3 region has 13 residues. After removal of 5 bases from V and 5 bases from J, the junction contained 6 bases not matched to a gene. CDR3 coding DNA: TGCAGCGTTATGGGACAGGGGAGGGACGAGCAGTACTTC. It encodes CSVMGQGRDEQYF.

This clone was recorded a few times. This chain uses TRBV3-1 (or the pseudogene TRBV3-2) with TRBJ2-7; D possibly corresponds to TRBD1 (6 bases). Trimming cost V 4 bases and J 4 bases, with 11 bases left between them. The CDR3 spans 13 residues. Germline V gene lookup returns CDR1 LGHDT and CDR2 YNNKEL (reference sequence). CDR3 amino acids: CASSRNRDYEQYF. The CDR3 bases are TGTGCCAGCAGCCGAAACAGGGATTACGAGCAGTACTTC.